Included here is one T cell receptor beta chain sequence, with context. Its antigen is undetermined. This record comes from a study of T-cell reconstitution after alpha-beta-depleted transplantation in children. Study findings and constraints: The high TCRbeta diversity at day 60 in some patients came from surviving recipient T cells and thymic progenitors. Newly generated T cells supplied most T-cell counts and diversity one year post-transplant.

Unique molecular identifiers were built into the TCRbeta library. Each CDR3 protein gets one entry after TCRdb re-called the PCR reads with MiXCR. There are over 80,000 distinct CDR3 sequences in the sample; more than 20% occur only once, and over 20% lies in the top ten. The CDR3 spans 14 residues. Looked up from germline, CDR1 is MDHEN and CDR2 is SYDVKM. Trimming left V 7 bases short and J 1 base short, with 11 bases between. This receptor was taken from a boy aged 2 to 9 with acute lymphoblastic leukemia, due to receive a stem cell transplant. This chain uses TRBV28 with TRBJ2-4; either TRBD1 or TRBD2 may fit D (6 bases each). The sequences come from PBMCs, collected before TCRalphabeta/CD19-depleted stem cell transplant. The CDR3 reads CASTRRGAKNIQYF. The CDR3 DNA reads as TGTGCCAGCACAAGGAGGGGGGCCAAAAACATTCAGTACTTC.